These 5 T cell receptor beta chains share one sample of origin, sequenced in a study of blood T cell repertoires in COVID-19. The data were produced by immunoSEQ multiplex PCR, yet TCRdb's version contains in-frame clones alone and is incomplete. The sample holds 200,000 to 300,000 clones; about 83% are singletons and the top ten take 4%. Material for sequencing was peripheral blood. All receptors derive from a man aged 45-65 years with acute or convalescent COVID-19.

This chain links TRBV2 with TRBJ2-7, with 9 bases that match TRBD1. Germline V gives CDR1 SNHLY, CDR2 FYNNEI. CDR3 size: 14 residues. Trimming at V came to 4 bases and at J to 3 bases, leaving 4 bases not matched to a gene. CDR3 nucleotide sequence: TGTGCCAGCAGTGCTAGGACAGGGGACTACGAGCAGTACTTC. It yields the protein CASSARTGDYEQYF. The full variable domain, rest sourced from reference TRBV2 and TRBJ2-7, is EPEVTQTPSHQVTQMGQEVILRCVPISNHLYFYWYRQILGQKVEFLVSFYNNEISEKSEIFDDQFSVERPDGSNFTLKIRSTKLEDSAMYFCASSARTGDYEQYFGPGTRLTVT.

This clone is a singleton in its sample. The same CDR3 also results from other DNA sequences found in this sample. The V gene is TRBV28, the J gene TRBJ1-5; a possible D gene is TRBD1 (6 bases). Between the trimmed V and J ends, which lost 3 bases and 4 bases, there was a span of 10 bases. This CDR3 region has 14 residues. Per the germline V gene, CDR1 is MDHEN and CDR2 is SYDVKM. This chain's CDR3 is CASSLTGGNQPQHF. The CDR3 DNA reads TGTGCCAGCAGTTTGACAGGCGGTAATCAGCCCCAGCATTTT.

The rearrangement uses TRBV7-6 and TRBJ2-2; TRBD2 is a possible D gene (5 bases). The CDR3 is 14 amino acids. V lost 4 bases and J 2 bases, leaving 8 bases between the germline ends. Germline CDR1 SGHVS, CDR2 FNYEAQ. CDR3 DNA sequence: TGTGCCAGCAGCTGGGAGTTTAACACCGGGGAGCTGTTTTTT. Protein product: CASSWEFNTGELFF.

This clone appeared a single time. The CDR3: CASSSDRGYEQYF. CDR3 coding DNA: TGTGCCAGCAGTTCCGACAGGGGCTACGAGCAGTACTTC. The chain recombines TRBV6-5 with TRBJ2-7, with TRBD1 matching over 8 bases. The CDR3 consists of 13 residues. The germline V gene encodes CDR1 MNHEY and CDR2 SVGAGI. With V trimmed by 4 bases and J by 3 bases, 2 bases remained unmatched.

The J gene is TRBJ1-6, the V gene TRBV5-1; 7 nucleotides agree with TRBD1. The junction had 12 bases not matched to a gene; V was cut back by 4 bases and J by 11 bases. The germline CDR1 and CDR2 sequences are SGHRS and YFSETQ. CDR3 length: 15 amino acids. CDR3 loop: CASSQGQRGWAPLHF. CDR3 sequence (DNA): TGCGCCAGCAGCCAGGGACAGAGGGGTTGGGCACCCCTCCACTTT.